This T cell receptor (beta chain) is drawn from a study of monozygotic twins with inflammatory bowel disease. Following a re-call of the 5' RACE reads, TCRdb has one entry per CDR3 protein and lacks DNA. Here the sample table reports 350,000 to 400,000 distinct CDR3 sequences. Sequenced sample: blood. This clonotype originated in a human donor with ulcerative colitis or Crohn's disease, or a healthy co-twin of an affected twin (not recorded which).

The CDR3 here is CASSQQGIDTGELFF. This rearrangement joins TRBV5-1 to TRBJ2-2; TCRdb names TRBD1, which stays unverified in the absence of DNA. CDR3 size: 15 residues. CDR1 and CDR2 (germline): SGHRS, YFSETQ.